The source of this TCR beta chain is a study of blood T cell repertoires in COVID-19. Across the whole study: From the United States, Italy and Spain came samples of acute and convalescent COVID-19.

V was cut by 1 base and J by 8 bases, with 11 bases left in between. The germline gives CDR1 ENHRY, CDR2 SYGVKD. The CDR3 has 14 amino acids. Profiled with immunoSEQ multiplex PCR; TCRdb holds only in-frame clones, not every one. The sample shows some 150,000 clones, around four fifths of them seen only once. The TCR comes from a middle-aged woman with active or convalescent COVID-19. The chain recombines TRBV10-3 with TRBJ1-4; D remains unclear. Sequences were obtained from peripheral blood. DNA for the CDR3: TGTGCCATCAGTGAGTACGGAGAAGAAGAAAAACTGTTTTTT. Protein sequence: CAISEYGEEEKLFF.